Presented here are 14 T cell receptor beta chains from one specimen sequenced in a study of blood T cell repertoires in COVID-19 (TCRdb year 2020). The method was the immunoSEQ multiplex PCR assay. Not all clones reach the TCRdb copy of this immuneACCESS table, which keeps in-frame sequences only. Checked studies attribute under half of the gap to unresolved V genes and leave the rest unexplained. The sample table shows 200,000 to 250,000 clones, and nearly 90% are seen once. The ten most abundant clones make up about 2.1% of the sample. Sequenced: peripheral blood. These receptors all stem from a middle-aged woman who had recovered from COVID-19.

V usage is TRBV28 and J usage is TRBJ2-6; D is perhaps TRBD1 (6 bases). V was cut by 6 bases and J by 0 bases, with 15 bases left in between. The CDR3 is 17 residues long. CDR1 is MDHEN, CDR2 SYDVKM, per germline. In nucleotides, the CDR3 is TGTGCCAGCAGCCAGGACAGACGCAGCTCTGGGGCCAACGTCCTGACTTTC. This codes for CASSQDRRSSGANVLTF.

This clone was detected only once. The chain links TRBV30 to TRBJ2-2; D gene ambiguous. CDR3 length: 19 amino acids. V lost 3 bases, J lost 3 bases, and 26 bases lay in between. Germline CDR1 reads GTSNPN; CDR2 reads SVGIG (reference sequence). The CDR3 sequence: CAWRPYSPTMGPDTGELFF. The CDR3 bases are TGTGCCTGGAGACCCTACTCTCCCACAATGGGCCCGGACACCGGGGAGCTGTTTTTT. The whole variable domain, remainder taken from reference TRBV30 and TRBJ2-2, is SQTIHQWPATLVQPVGSPLSLECTVEGTSNPNLYWYRQAAGRGLQLLFYSVGIGQISSEVPQNLSASRPQDRQFILSSKKLLLSDSGFYLCAWRPYSPTMGPDTGELFFGEGSRLTVL.

V usage is TRBV15 and J usage is TRBJ1-5, with 7 positions matching TRBD1. CDR3 length: 17 residues. V lost 3 bases, J lost 2 bases, and 10 bases stayed unmatched. Germline V gene lookup returns CDR1 LNHNV and CDR2 YYDKDF (reference sequence). Here the CDR3 reads CATSRPGGQTGNQPQHF. CDR3 DNA: TGTGCCACCAGCAGGCCAGGGGGACAGACTGGCAATCAGCCCCAGCATTTT.

V is TRBV3-1 (or the pseudogene TRBV3-2) and J is TRBJ2-5; 7 bases align to TRBD1. Germline V gene data show CDR1 as LGHDT and CDR2 as YNNKEL (reference sequence). V was clipped by 0 bases and J by 1 base; unmatched bases: 8. This CDR3 is built from 17 residues. CDR3 protein: CASSQDINRGGQETQYF. The CDR3 bases are TGTGCCAGCAGCCAAGATATAAACAGGGGTGGCCAAGAGACCCAGTACTTC.

The chain employs TRBV12-3 or TRBV12-4 and TRBJ1-2; TRBD1 is a possible D gene (5 bases). This CDR3 is 13 amino acids long. Trimming stripped 6 bases from V and 7 bases from J, with 15 bases between. The DNA for the CDR3 is TGTGCCAGCAGCCAGGGTTATGCTTTTGGCTACACCTTC. It is translated as CASSQGYAFGYTF.

This chain uses TRBV5-4 with TRBJ1-2; D may be TRBD1 (5 bases). The germline CDR1 and CDR2 sequences are SGHNT and YYREEE (reference sequence). Between the trimmed V and J ends, which lost 4 bases and 5 bases, there was a span of 9 bases. The CDR3 spans 12 residues. Here the CDR3 DNA reads TGTGCCAGCAGCGAAGACAGTTATGGCTACACCTTC. Its protein is CASSEDSYGYTF.

This CDR3 reads CASSSRGGPYNEQFF. CDR3 DNA sequence: TGTGCCAGCAGCTCACGGGGGGGACCCTACAATGAGCAGTTCTTC. This chain links TRBV7-2 with TRBJ2-1, with TRBD2 matching 8 bases. With V trimmed by 4 bases and J by 2 bases, 4 bases remained unmatched. Germline loops: CDR1 SGHTA, CDR2 FQGNSA. The CDR3 loop spans 15 amino acids.

In nucleotides, the CDR3 is TGCGCCAGCAGCCAAGATATAATAGGTGGAGTTGACGAGCAGTACTTC. Protein product: CASSQDIIGGVDEQYF. The chain uses TRBV4-3 and TRBJ2-7; D is ambiguous. Germline CDR1 LGHNA, CDR2 YSLEER. The CDR3 has 16 amino acids. V lost 0 bases and J 5 bases, leaving 17 bases between the germline ends.

This clone was detected only a few times. The sample contains more than one DNA sequence encoding this CDR3. V gene TRBV6-6 combines with J gene TRBJ2-7, with 10 bases aligning to TRBD1. V lost 4 bases, J lost 4 bases, and 4 bases stayed unmatched. Germline V CDR1 and CDR2: MNHNY, SVGAGI (reference sequence). This CDR3 has 14 residues. The CDR3 DNA sequence: TGTGCCAGCAGTTCTCCGGGACAGGGGTACGAGCAGTACTTC. The encoded protein is CASSSPGQGYEQYF.

The chain has TRBV2 and TRBJ2-1; a weak D match, TRBD1 (6 bases). Germline-derived CDR1 and CDR2 are SNHLY and FYNNEI. V lost 0 bases and J lost 0, with 12 bases in between. There are 17 residues in the CDR3. The CDR3 DNA follows: TGTGCCAGCAGTGAAGCGCTTCCAGGGGCCTCCTACAATGAGCAGTTCTTC. This sequence encodes CASSEALPGASYNEQFF.

The chain joins TRBV28 to TRBJ2-1; tentative D call: TRBD2 (6 bases). With 6 bases removed from V and 6 bases from J, the gap between germline ends came to 24 bases. Germline CDR1 is MDHEN and CDR2 is SYDVKM. The CDR3 covers 17 residues. The CDR3 loop reads CASRSTTGSEGLNEQFF. As DNA, the CDR3 is TGTGCCAGCAGATCAACTACAGGCTCGGAGGGGCTCAATGAGCAGTTCTTC.

The J gene is TRBJ2-3, the V gene TRBV3-1 (or the pseudogene TRBV3-2), with 9 bases lining up with TRBD2. V shed 2 bases, J shed 6 bases, and the junction held 9 bases outside the gene matches. The CDR3 covers 16 residues. Germline V CDR1 and CDR2: LGHDT, YNNKEL (reference sequence). The CDR3 DNA follows: TGTGCCAGCAGCCAAAGGTCCAGCGGGGGGCGGGATACGCAGTATTTT. This encodes CASSQRSSGGRDTQYF.

This rearrangement joins TRBV7-2 to TRBJ2-5; 8 bases line up with TRBD1. J lost 1 base, V lost 5 bases, and 3 bases had no gene match. CDR3 length: 14 residues. The germline V gene has CDR1 SGHTA and CDR2 FQGNSA. CDR3 residues: CASSPDRAQETQYF. CDR3 DNA sequence: TGTGCCAGCAGCCCGGACAGGGCCCAAGAGACCCAGTACTTC.

V and J are TRBV2 and TRBJ1-3, with TRBD1 as a possible D gene (6 bases). The CDR3 consists of 15 residues. The V end lost 5 bases, the J end lost 2 bases, and 13 bases lay between the germline ends. Germline values: CDR1 SNHLY, CDR2 FYNNEI. The CDR3 sequence: CASSRNTGTGNTIYF. The CDR3, as DNA: TGTGCCAGCAGTCGCAACACAGGGACTGGAAACACCATATATTTT.